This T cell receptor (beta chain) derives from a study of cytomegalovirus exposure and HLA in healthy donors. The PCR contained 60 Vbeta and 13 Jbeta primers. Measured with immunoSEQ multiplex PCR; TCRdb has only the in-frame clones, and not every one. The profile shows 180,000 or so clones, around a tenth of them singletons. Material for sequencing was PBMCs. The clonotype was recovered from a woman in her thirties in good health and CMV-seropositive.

Here the CDR3 reads CASSQPVGQFYEQYF. For the CDR3, the DNA is TGTGCCAGCAGCCAACCGGTGGGACAGTTCTACGAGCAGTACTTC. The genes are TRBV4-2 and TRBJ2-7, with 7 bases that match TRBD1. With V trimmed by 2 bases and J by 3 bases, 7 bases remained unmatched. The CDR3 consists of 15 residues. The germline CDR1 and CDR2 sequences are LGHNA and YNFKEQ.